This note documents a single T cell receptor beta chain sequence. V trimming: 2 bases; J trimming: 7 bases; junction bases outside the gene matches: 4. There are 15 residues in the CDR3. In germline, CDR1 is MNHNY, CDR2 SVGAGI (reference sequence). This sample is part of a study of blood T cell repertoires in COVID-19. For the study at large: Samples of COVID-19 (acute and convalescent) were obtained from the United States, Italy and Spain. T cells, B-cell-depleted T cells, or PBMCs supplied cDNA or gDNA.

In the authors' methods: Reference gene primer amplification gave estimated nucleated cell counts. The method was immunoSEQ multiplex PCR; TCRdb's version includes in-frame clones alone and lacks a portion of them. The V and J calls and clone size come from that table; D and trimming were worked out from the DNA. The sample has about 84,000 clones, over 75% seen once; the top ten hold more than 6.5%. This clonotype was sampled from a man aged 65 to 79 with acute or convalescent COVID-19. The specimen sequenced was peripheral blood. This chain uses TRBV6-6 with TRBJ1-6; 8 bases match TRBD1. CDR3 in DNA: TGTGCCAGCAGTTACCTTGCAGGGGGCAATTCACCCCTCCACTTT. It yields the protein CASSYLAGGNSPLHF.